This T cell receptor beta chain was documented in a study of T cells in pancreatic ductal adenocarcinoma. Turning to this clone: Its antigen is not identified.

Profiled with immunoSEQ multiplex PCR; TCRdb holds only in-frame clones, not every one. The sample lists over 100,000 clones; about 95% were seen once. Study outcomes and limitations: Tumors hold more CD45RO+ effector T cells, which may bias toward lower diversity.

Germline loops: CDR1 MNHEY, CDR2 SVGAGI. This CDR3 has 14 residues. Unmatched junction bases numbered 5, after V lost 7 bases and J lost 2 bases. The selected patients with pancreatic ductal adenocarcinoma had surgery but no neoadjuvant therapy. The TCR was taken from a human donor with pancreatic ductal adenocarcinoma. The sequenced material came from PBMCs. The genes are TRBV6-5 and TRBJ2-1; 7 nucleotides align to TRBD1. The CDR3: CASKAGQAYNEQFF. Here the CDR3 DNA reads TGTGCCAGCAAGGCAGGACAGGCCTACAATGAGCAGTTCTTC.